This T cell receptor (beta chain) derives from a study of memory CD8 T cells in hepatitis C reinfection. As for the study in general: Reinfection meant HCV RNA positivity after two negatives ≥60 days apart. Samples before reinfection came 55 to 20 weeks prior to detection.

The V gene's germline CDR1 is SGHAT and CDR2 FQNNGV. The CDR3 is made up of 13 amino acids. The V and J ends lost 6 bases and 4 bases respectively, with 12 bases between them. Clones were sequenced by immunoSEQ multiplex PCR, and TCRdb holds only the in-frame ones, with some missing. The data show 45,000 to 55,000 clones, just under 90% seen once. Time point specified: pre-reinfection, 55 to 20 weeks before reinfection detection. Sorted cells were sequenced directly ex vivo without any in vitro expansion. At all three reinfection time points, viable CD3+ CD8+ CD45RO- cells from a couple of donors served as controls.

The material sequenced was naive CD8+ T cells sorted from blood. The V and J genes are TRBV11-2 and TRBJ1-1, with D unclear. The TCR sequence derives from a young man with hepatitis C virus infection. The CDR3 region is CASRFVGSTEAFF. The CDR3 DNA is TGTGCCAGCAGGTTTGTGGGGAGCACTGAAGCTTTCTTT.